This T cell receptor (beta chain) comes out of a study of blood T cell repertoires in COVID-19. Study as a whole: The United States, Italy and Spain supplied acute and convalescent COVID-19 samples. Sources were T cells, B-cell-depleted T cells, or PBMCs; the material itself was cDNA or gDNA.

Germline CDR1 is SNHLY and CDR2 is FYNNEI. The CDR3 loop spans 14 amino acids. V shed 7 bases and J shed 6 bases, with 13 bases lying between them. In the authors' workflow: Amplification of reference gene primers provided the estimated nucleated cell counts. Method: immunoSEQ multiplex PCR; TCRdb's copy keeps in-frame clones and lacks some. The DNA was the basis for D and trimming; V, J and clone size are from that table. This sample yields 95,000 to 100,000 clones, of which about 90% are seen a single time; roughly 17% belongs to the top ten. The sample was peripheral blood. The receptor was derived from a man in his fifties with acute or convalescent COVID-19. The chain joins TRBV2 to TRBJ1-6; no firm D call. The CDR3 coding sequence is TGTGCCAGCATGGGCGCCCTTCTTAATTCACCCCTCCACTTT. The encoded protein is CASMGALLNSPLHF.